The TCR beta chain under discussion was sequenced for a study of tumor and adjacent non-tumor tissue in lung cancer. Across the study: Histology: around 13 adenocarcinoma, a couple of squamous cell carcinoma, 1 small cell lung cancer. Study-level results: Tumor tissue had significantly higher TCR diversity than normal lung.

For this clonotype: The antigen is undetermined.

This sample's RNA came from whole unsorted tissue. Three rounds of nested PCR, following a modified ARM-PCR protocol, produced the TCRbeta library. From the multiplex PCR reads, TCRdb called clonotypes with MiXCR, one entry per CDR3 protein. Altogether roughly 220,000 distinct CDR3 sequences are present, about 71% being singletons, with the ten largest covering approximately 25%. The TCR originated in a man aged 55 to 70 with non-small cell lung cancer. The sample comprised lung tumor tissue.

The CDR3 DNA is TGTGCCAGCGACTTAGATAGTGCTGGGGGGACGGAGACCCAGTACTTC. Its translation is CASDLDSAGGTETQYF. The V call is TRBV11-2, the J call TRBJ2-5; TRBD2 might be the D (6 bases). Trimming pared 8 bases from V and 5 bases from J, leaving 24 bases between. In germline, CDR1 is SGHAT, CDR2 FQNNGV. The CDR3 extends over 16 amino acids. Full variable domain (outside the CDR3, taken from reference TRBV11-2 and TRBJ2-5): EAGVAQSPRYKIIEKRQSVAFWCNPISGHATLYWYQQILGQGPKLLIQFQNNGVVDDSQLPKDRFSAERLKGVDSTLKIQPAKLEDSAVYLCASDLDSAGGTETQYFGPGTRLLVL.